This paragraph reports one T cell receptor beta chain. The antigen is undetermined. V was clipped by 8 bases and J by 0 bases, with 11 bases between them. CDR1 and CDR2 (germline): LNHDA, SQIVND (reference sequence). The CDR3 loop spans 14 amino acids. The data stem from a study of radiotherapy plus CTLA-4 blockade in lung cancer. Study-level information: Among patients, over 15% showed objective responses, and 30% to 40% had disease control.

The table came from immunoSEQ multiplex PCR; TCRdb's copy has only in-frame clones and leaves some out. The sample gives fewer than 100,000 clones, around four fifths of which show up once; 0.82% is in the top ten. Study results and limitations: Radiotherapy was combined with ipilimumab, and tumor-derived TCR clones then expanded in blood.

Patients in the study, people with chemo-refractory metastatic non-small-cell lung cancer, received focal radiation plus ipilimumab CTLA-4 blockade. This TCR derives from a human donor with non-small cell lung cancer who had stable disease on radiotherapy plus ipilimumab. The sample in question was peripheral blood, obtained from a patient treated with radiotherapy plus ipilimumab. The chain links TRBV19 to TRBJ1-3; D uncertain. CDR3 in amino acids: CASASGFSGNTIYF. CDR3 sequence (DNA): TGTGCCAGTGCCTCCGGGTTCTCTGGAAACACCATATATTTT.